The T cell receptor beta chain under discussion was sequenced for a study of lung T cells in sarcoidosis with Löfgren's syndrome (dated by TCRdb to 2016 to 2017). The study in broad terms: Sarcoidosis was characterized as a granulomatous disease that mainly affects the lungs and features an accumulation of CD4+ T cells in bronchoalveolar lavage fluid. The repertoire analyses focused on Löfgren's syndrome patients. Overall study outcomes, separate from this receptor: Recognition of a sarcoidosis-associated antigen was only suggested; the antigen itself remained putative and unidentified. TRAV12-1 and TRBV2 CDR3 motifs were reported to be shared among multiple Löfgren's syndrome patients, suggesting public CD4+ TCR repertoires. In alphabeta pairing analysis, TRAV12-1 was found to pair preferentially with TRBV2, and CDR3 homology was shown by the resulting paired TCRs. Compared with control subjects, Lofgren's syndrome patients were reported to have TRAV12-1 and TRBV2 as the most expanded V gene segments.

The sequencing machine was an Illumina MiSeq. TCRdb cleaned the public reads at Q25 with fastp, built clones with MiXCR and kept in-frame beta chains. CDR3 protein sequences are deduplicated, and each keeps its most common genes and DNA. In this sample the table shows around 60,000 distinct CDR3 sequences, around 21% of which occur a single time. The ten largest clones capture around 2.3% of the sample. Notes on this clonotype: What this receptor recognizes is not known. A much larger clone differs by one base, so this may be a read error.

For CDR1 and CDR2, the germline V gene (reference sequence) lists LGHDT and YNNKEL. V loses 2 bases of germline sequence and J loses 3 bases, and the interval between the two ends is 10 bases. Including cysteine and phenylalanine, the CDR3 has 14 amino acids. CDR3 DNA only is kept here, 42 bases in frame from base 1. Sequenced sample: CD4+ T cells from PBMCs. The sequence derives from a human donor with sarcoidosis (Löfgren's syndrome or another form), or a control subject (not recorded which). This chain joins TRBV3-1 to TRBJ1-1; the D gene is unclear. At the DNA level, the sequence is TGTGCCAGCAGCCAACCAGCGAGGGACACTGAAGCTTTCTTT. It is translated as CASSQPARDTEAFF.